This TCR beta chain is from a study of CXCR3-negative and CXCR3-positive naive CD8 T cells. About the study: Per-library TRB read counts averaged about 1.5 +/- 0.3 million, adding up to around 140 million in total.

Per the germline V gene, CDR1 is SGHRS and CDR2 is YFSETQ. This CDR3 is built from 15 residues. Points on this clonotype: Its target is not known.

Study-wide results and limits: TRB CDR3s were more hydrophobic in CXCR3-positive than in CXCR3-negative naive cells. It was found that naive subsets had comparable surface CD5, and TCR strength was inferred from TRB CDR3 properties. Naive CXCR3-negative and CXCR3-positive cells had similar TRBV-TRBJ usage; memory differed.

Investigators sorted each CD8+ T cell subset in triplicate, taking 300,000 or so cells each time. The TRB libraries of cDNA were built by UMI-labeled 5' RACE. Each CDR3 protein gets one entry in TCRdb, which reprocessed the 5' RACE reads and gives no DNA. This sample's table has around 60,000 distinct CDR3 sequences. The gene calls are TRBV5-1 and TRBJ2-2; the TCRdb D gene call, TRBD1, has no DNA to confirm it. Sequencing input: naive CXCR3+ CD8+ T cells from blood. Documented subset: CD45RO-CCR7+CD27+CD95- naive CD8+ T cells expressing CXCR3 (TNR3+). The sequence was obtained from a human donor in good health. Some clones in this sample may be carry-over from other donors' samples. This CDR3 is CASSEQGGNTGELFF.